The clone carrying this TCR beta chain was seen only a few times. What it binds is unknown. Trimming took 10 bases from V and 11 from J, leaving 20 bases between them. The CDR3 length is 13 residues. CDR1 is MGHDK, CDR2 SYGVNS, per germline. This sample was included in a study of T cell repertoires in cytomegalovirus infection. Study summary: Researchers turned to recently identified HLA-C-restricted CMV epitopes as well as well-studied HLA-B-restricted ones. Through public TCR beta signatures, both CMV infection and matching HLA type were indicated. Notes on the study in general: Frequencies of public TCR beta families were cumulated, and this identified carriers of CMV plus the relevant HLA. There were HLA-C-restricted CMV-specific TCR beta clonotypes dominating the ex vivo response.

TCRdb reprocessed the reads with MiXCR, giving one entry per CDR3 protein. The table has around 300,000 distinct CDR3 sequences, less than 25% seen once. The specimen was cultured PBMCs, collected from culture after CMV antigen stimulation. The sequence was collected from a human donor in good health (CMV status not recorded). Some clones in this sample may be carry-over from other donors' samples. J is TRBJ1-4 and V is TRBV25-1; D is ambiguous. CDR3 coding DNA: TGTGCCACGCCGAGAACAGTCAATTTGAAACTGTTTTTT. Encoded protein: CATPRTVNLKLFF.